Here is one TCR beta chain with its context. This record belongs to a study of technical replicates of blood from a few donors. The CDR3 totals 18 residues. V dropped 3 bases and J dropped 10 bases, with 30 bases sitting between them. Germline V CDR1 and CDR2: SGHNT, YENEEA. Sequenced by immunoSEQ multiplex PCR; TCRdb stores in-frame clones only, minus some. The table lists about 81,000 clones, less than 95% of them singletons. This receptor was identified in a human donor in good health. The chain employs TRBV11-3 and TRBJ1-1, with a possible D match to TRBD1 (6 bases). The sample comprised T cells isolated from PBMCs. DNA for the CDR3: TGTGCCAGCAGCTTCTCAACTAGAGTGGGGGCAGCGGAGTTAGGAGCTTTCTTT. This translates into CASSFSTRVGAAELGAFF.